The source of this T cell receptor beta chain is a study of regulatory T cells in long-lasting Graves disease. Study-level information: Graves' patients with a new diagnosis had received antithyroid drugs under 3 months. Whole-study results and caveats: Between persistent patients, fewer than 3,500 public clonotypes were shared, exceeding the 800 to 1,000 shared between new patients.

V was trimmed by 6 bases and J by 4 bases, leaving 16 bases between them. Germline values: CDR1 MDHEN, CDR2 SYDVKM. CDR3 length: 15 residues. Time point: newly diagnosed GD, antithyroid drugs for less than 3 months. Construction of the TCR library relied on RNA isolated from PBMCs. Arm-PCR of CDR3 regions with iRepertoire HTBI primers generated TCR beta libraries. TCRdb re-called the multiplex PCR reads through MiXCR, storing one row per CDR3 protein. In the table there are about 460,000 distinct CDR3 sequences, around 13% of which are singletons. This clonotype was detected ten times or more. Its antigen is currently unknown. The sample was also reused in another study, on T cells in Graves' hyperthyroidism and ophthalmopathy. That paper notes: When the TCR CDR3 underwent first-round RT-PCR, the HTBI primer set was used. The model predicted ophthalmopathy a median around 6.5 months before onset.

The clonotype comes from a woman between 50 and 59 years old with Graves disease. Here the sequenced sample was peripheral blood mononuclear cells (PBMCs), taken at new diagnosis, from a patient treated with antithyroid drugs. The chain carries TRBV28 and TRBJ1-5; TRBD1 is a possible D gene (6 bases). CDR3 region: CASSRNRVGNQPQHF. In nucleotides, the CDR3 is TGTGCCAGCAGCCGCAACAGGGTTGGGAATCAGCCCCAGCATTTT.